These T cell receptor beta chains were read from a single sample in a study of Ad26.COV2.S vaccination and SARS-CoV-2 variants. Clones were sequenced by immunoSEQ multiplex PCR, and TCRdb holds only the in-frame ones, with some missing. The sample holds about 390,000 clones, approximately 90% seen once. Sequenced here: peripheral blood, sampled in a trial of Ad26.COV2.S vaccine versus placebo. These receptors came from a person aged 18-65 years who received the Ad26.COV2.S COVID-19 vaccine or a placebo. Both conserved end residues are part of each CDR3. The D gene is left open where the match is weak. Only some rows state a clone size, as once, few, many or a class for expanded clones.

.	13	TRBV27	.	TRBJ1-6	TGTGCCAGCAGTTCCGGGGCCTCCTCACCCCTCCACTTT	CASSSGASSPLHF
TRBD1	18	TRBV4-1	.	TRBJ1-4	TGCGCCAGCAGCCTTACCACTTCAGGGGGCGCACTTAATGAAAAACTGTTTTTT	CASSLTTSGGALNEKLFF
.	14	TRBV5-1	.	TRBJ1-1	TGCGCCAGCAGCTTGGATACGGGTTGGACTGAAGCTTTCTTT	CASSLDTGWTEAFF
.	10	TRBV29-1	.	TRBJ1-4	TGCAGCGTGGGAGCCGAAAAACTGTTTTTT	CSVGAEKLFF
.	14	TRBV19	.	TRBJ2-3	TGTGCCAGCAGAGGCAGGGTGGGCACAGATACGCAGTATTTT	CASRGRVGTDTQYF
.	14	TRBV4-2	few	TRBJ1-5	TGTGCCAGCAGCCAAGAAGGGATTAATCAGCCCCAGCATTTT	CASSQEGINQPQHF
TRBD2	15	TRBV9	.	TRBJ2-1	TGTGCCAGCAGCGTGTACCTAGCGGACTACAATGAGCAGTTCTTC	CASSVYLADYNEQFF
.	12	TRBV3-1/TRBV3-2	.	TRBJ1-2	TGTGCCAGCAGCCAAGATCTTGAAGTCCACACCTTC	CASSQDLEVHTF
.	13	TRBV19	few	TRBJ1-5	TGTGCCAGTAGTAATCTAGAAGGTCAGCCCCAGCATTTT	CASSNLEGQPQHF
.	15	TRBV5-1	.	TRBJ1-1	TGCGCCAGCAGCTTGGACAGTCTAAGAGGGGCTGAAGCTTTCTTT	CASSLDSLRGAEAFF
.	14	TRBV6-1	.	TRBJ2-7	TGTGCCAGCAGTGAACGGGGGAAATCGGGCGAGCAGTACTTC	CASSERGKSGEQYF
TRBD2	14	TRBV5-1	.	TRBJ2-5	TGCGCCAGCAGCCCTCTAGCGGGCGGGGAGACCCAGTACTTC	CASSPLAGGETQYF
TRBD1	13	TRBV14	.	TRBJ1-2	TGTGCCAGCAGCCGGACAGGCCCCTATGGCTACACCTTC	CASSRTGPYGYTF
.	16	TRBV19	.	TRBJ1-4	TGTGCCAGTAGTTCCCGGGAAGACAGGAGTAATGAAAAACTGTTTTTT	CASSSREDRSNEKLFF
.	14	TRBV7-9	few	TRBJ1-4	TGTGCCAGCAGCAGAGCCACTGGAAGTGAAAAACTGTTTTTT	CASSRATGSEKLFF
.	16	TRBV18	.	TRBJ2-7	TGTGCCAGCTCACCACTCGGTAACAGGGCTACCTACGAGCAGTACTTC	CASSPLGNRATYEQYF
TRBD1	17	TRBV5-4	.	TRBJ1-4	TGTGCCAGCAGCCAGGCCCGGGACAGGGGTCCCAACGAAAAACTGTTTTTT	CASSQARDRGPNEKLFF
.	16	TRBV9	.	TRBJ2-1	TGTGCCAGCAGCGTAGTCCCAGGGGGGACCTACAATGAGCAGTTCTTC	CASSVVPGGTYNEQFF
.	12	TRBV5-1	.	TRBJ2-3	TGCGCCAGCAGAGGGGAGTCAGATACGCAGTATTTT	CASRGESDTQYF
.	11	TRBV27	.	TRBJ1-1	TGTGCCAGCAGTTCCGGTCTAACGGCTTTCTTT	CASSSGLTAFF
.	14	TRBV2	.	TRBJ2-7	TGTGCCAGCAGTACACAGGGAAATTACTACGAGCAGTACTTC	CASSTQGNYYEQYF
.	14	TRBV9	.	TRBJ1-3	TGTGCCAGCAGCGCCTCCGGGGCCGGAAACACCATATATTTT	CASSASGAGNTIYF
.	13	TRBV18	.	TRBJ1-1	TGTGCCAGCTCACCACAACCGAACACTGAAGCTTTCTTT	CASSPQPNTEAFF
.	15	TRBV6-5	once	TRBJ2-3	TGTGCCAGCAGTTACTCGACCGGGACTCGAGATACGCAGTATTTT	CASSYSTGTRDTQYF
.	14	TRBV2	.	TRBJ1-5	TGTGCCAGCAGTGAGGCGGGGTTCAATCAGCCCCAGCATTTT	CASSEAGFNQPQHF
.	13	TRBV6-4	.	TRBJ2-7	TGTGCCAGCAGCAGGGAGCTGAGCTACGAGCAGTACTTC	CASSRELSYEQYF
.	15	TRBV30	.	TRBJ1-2	TGTGCCTGGAGGGACCGGGCCACTGGTAACTATGGCTACACCTTC	CAWRDRATGNYGYTF
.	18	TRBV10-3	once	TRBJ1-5	TGTGCCATCAGTGAGAGTAAAGGGGGACGGACGAACAATCAGCCCCAGCATTTT	CAISESKGGRTNNQPQHF
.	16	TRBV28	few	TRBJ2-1	TGTGCCAGCACCCTCCTCTGGCGAGACAGAAGAAATGAGCAGTTCTTC	CASTLLWRDRRNEQFF
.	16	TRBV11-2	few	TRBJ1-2	TGTGCCAGCAGCCCAACCGATGGGACGGGGCTCTATGGCTACACCTTC	CASSPTDGTGLYGYTF
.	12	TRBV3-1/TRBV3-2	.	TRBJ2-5	TGTGCCAGCAGCCAAGATCCGGGGACCCAGTACTTC	CASSQDPGTQYF
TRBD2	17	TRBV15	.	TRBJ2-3	TGTGCCACCAGCAGTGGTAGCGGGGGCCCTCCCACAGATACGCAGTATTTT	CATSSGSGGPPTDTQYF